This T cell receptor beta chain was recorded in a study of beta chain features in type 1 diabetes. Study-level findings and limits: For Type 1 diabetes patients, all four CD4+ subsets carried TCRB CDR3s that were moderately but significantly shorter.

TCRB transcripts that were expressed got sequenced, as all of the isolated RNA had been reverse transcribed. Measured with immunoSEQ multiplex PCR; TCRdb has only the in-frame clones, and not every one. The data contain about 330,000 clones, roughly 9.6% of them singletons. In its sample, this clone was seen a few times. Its antigen is not known. The source material was naive CD4+ T cells from blood. The clonotype was recovered from a woman aged 25-40 years in good health.

The CDR3 region has the DNA TGTGCCAGCAGCCGGACAGGCTTGTCCTACGAGCAGTACTTC. Translated, it gives CASSRTGLSYEQYF. V and J are TRBV7-9 and TRBJ2-7; TRBD1 aligns across 7 bases. Unmatched junction bases numbered 5, after V lost 5 bases and J lost 1 base. The CDR3 extends over 14 amino acids. Germline lookup yields CDR1 SEHNR and CDR2 FQNEAQ (reference sequence).